Listed below are T cell receptor beta chains from one sample, sequenced in a study of regulatory T cells in long-lasting Graves disease. Via MiXCR, TCRdb re-called the multiplex PCR reads, giving one row per CDR3 protein. The sample records approximately 540,000 distinct CDR3 sequences, 12% being singletons. A further study also used this sample, focusing on T cells in Graves' hyperthyroidism and ophthalmopathy.

The specimen comprised peripheral blood mononuclear cells (PBMCs), sampled at new diagnosis, from a patient treated with antithyroid drugs. Receptor source: a woman aged 25 to 39 with Graves disease. Both conserved end residues are part of each CDR3.

v_gene: TRBV5-5
CDR3aa: CASSWGGLAINEQFF

v_gene: TRBV28
CDR3aa: CASSLSVGNHQPQHF

v_gene: TRBV5-6
CDR3aa: CASSTPGGSTEAFF

v_gene: TRBV9
CDR3aa: CASRTSGSSGELFF

v_gene: TRBV19
CDR3aa: CASKRRDRVYQPQHF

v_gene: TRBV7-9
CDR3aa: CASSWTSRQETQYF

v_gene: TRBV30
CDR3aa: CAWGDRGNTEAFF

v_gene: TRBV18
CDR3aa: CASSPQGLGSSYEQYF

v_gene: TRBV6-1
CDR3aa: CASSDRGGEETQYF

v_gene: TRBV12-3/TRBV12-4
CDR3aa: CATLDSTAAGTQYF

v_gene: TRBV7-2
CDR3aa: CVSSLAGTFQETQYF

v_gene: TRBV7-9
CDR3aa: CASSLKRDRGYTF

v_gene: TRBV11-3
CDR3aa: CASSLAQDYGYTF

v_gene: TRBV19
CDR3aa: CASSIDGQGPLYGYTF

v_gene: TRBV27
CDR3aa: CASSLSLGGGLQYF

v_gene: TRBV27
CDR3aa: CASSLSAGTGAFYEQYF